The rows below give T cell receptor beta chains drawn from one sample of a study of T cell responses to AZD1222 COVID-19 vaccine. Clones were read by immunoSEQ multiplex PCR, and TCRdb kept only the in-frame ones, dropping some. The repertoire holds about 72,000 clones, around 86% seen once, with under 3% in the top ten. Sequenced material: peripheral blood, taken on day 0 of AZD1222 vaccination. These receptors originate from an adult in good health. Both conserved end residues are part of each CDR3. Each record gives: V gene, J gene, CDR3 protein.

TRBV9	TRBJ1-4	CASSVGLAGGSEKLFF
TRBV7-3	TRBJ2-2	CASSPTGANTGELFF
TRBV6-5	TRBJ1-6	CASNAGGVGNSPLHF
TRBV6-5	TRBJ2-7	CASSYATGPYEQYF
TRBV5-4	TRBJ2-7	CASSLGQGFDEQYF
TRBV30	TRBJ2-7	CAWSTGTETYEQYF
TRBV28	TRBJ1-2	CASMSDRGRVFNYGYTF
TRBV5-1	TRBJ2-3	CASSLGSGRTDTQYF
TRBV5-1	TRBJ2-7	CASSLGSGYEQYF
TRBV4-3	TRBJ1-4	CASSLGRNEKLFF
TRBV30	TRBJ2-7	CAWNQLAGSYEQYF
TRBV18	TRBJ2-7	CASSPSNEQYF
TRBV7-9	TRBJ1-1	CASSPSFRDSEAFF
TRBV25-1	TRBJ1-1	CASSENKQGLISTEAFF
TRBV7-2	TRBJ2-1	CASSLARLLNEQFF
TRBV20-1	TRBJ2-2	CSVANTGELFF
TRBV24-1	TRBJ1-2	CATSGGYTF
TRBV6-6	TRBJ1-2	CASSQWPTVGYTF
TRBV4-1	TRBJ1-2	CASSQGITPNYGYTF
TRBV25-1	TRBJ2-7	CASSEFGGVYEQYF
TRBV24-1	TRBJ2-5	CATSDPGQGQETQYF
TRBV10-3	TRBJ1-4	CAISTGVGTNEKLFF
TRBV4-3	TRBJ2-3	CASSRDDGATDTQYF
TRBV25-1	TRBJ1-4	CASSESGSKEKLFF